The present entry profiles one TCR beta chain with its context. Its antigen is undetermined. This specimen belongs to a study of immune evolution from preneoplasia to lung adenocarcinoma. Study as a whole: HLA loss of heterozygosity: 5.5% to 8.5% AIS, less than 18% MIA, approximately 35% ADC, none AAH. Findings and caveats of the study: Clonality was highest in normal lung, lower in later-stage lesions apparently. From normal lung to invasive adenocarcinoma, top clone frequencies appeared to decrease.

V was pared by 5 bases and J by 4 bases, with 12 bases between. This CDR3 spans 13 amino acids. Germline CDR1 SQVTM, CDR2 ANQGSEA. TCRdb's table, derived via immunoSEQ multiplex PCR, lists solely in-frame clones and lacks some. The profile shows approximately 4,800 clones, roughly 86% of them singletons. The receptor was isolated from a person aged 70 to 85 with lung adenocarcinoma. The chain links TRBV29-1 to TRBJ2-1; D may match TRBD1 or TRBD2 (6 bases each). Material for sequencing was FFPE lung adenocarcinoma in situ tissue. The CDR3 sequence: CSVRGEVYNEQFF. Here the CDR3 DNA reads TGCAGCGTTAGGGGGGAAGTTTACAATGAGCAGTTCTTC.